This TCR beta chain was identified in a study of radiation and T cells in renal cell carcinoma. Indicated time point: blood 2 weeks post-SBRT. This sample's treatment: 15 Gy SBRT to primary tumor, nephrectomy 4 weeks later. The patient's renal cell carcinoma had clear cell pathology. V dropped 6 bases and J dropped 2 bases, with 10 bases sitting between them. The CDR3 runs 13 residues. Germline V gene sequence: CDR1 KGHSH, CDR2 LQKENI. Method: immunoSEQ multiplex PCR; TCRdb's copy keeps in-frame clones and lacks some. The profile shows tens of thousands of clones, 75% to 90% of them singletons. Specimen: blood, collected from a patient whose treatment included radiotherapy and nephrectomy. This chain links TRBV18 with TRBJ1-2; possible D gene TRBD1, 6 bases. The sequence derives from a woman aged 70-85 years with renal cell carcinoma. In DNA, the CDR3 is TGTGCCAGCTCCGGAGGACAGAACTATGGCTACACCTTC. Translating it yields CASSGGQNYGYTF.